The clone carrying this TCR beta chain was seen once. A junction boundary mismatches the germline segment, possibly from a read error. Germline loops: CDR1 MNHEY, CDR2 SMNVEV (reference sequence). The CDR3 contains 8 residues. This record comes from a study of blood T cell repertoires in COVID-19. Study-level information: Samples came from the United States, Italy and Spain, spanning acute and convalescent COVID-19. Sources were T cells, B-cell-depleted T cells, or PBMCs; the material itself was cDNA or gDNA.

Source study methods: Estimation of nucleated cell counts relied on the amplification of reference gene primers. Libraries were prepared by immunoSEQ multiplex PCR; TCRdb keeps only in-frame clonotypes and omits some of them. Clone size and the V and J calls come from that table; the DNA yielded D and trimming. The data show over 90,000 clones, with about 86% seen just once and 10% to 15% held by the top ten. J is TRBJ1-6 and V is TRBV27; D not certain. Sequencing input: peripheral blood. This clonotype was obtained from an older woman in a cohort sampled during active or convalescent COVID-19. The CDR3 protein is CASNGGSF. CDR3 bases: TGTGCCAGTAACGGTGGGAGCTTT.